These T cell receptor beta chains were read from a single sample in a study of shared clonotypes between healthy human individuals. Sequenced by immunoSEQ multiplex PCR; TCRdb stores in-frame clones only, minus some. The sample carries about 1 million clones, around 76% recorded once. Sequenced sample: memory CD4+ T cells sorted from blood. The source of these receptors is a man younger than 35 in good health. The CDR3 runs from the conserved cysteine through the conserved F or W. Fields, in order: D gene, J gene, V gene, clone size, CDR3 DNA, CDR3 protein. D genes are given only for firm matches. Only some rows state a clone size, as once, few, many or a class for expanded clones.

NA,TRBJ1-2,TRBV18,once,TGTGCCAGCTCACCCACGGCTACAGGCTACACCTTC,CASSPTATGYTF
NA,TRBJ1-6,TRBV6-4,NA,TGTGCCAGCAGTGAGGCGGGGAATTCACCCCTCCACTTT,CASSEAGNSPLHF
TRBD1,TRBJ1-3,TRBV5-4,NA,TGTGCCAGCAGCTTGGCGGGACAGGTCTCTGGAAACACCATATATTTT,CASSLAGQVSGNTIYF
NA,TRBJ2-1,TRBV6-5,NA,TGTGCCAGCAGTCAAAAATCTCGGGAGCAGTTCTTC,CASSQKSREQFF
TRBD1,TRBJ2-5,TRBV14,NA,TGTGCCAGCAGCCGCGGGACAGGGGGGACCCAGTACTTC,CASSRGTGGTQYF
TRBD1,TRBJ2-7,TRBV7-2,NA,TGTGCCAGCAGCTTAAGAGGGGGCATTGTCTACGAGCAGTACTTC,CASSLRGGIVYEQYF
TRBD1,TRBJ2-7,TRBV5-6,few,TGTGCCAGCAGCCCCGGGACAGGGAATTACGAGCAGTACTTC,CASSPGTGNYEQYF
NA,TRBJ2-7,TRBV11-2,few,TGTGCCAGCAGCTTATCCAGCGGCGAGCAGTACTTC,CASSLSSGEQYF
NA,TRBJ1-1,TRBV4-2,NA,TGTGCCAGCAGCCATCGAACAGGGCGGAGCACTGAAGCTTTCTTT,CASSHRTGRSTEAFF
TRBD2,TRBJ2-3,TRBV7-6,NA,TGTGCCAGCAGCGACTCTAGCGGGAGGCTATCAGATACGCAGTATTTT,CASSDSSGRLSDTQYF
NA,TRBJ2-7,TRBV27,NA,TGTGCCAGCAGTTTGCGGCCAGGCTCCCTGGAGCAGTACTTC,CASSLRPGSLEQYF
TRBD1,TRBJ1-1,TRBV28,NA,TGTGCCAGCAGTTTAGTTCAGGGGGCTGAAGCTTTCTTT,CASSLVQGAEAFF
TRBD1,TRBJ2-2,TRBV7-9,few,TGTGCCAGCAGCCGAACAGGGGCCGGGGAGCTGTTTTTT,CASSRTGAGELFF
TRBD2,TRBJ2-5,TRBV5-4,NA,TGTGCCAGCAGCTTTATACTAGCGGGAGTCGGTGGAGAGACCCAGTACTTC,CASSFILAGVGGETQYF
TRBD1,TRBJ2-1,TRBV18,few,TGTGCCAGCGCCGTTGAGGGGACAGGGCAGGCCGTGACGTTCTTC,CASAVEGTGQAVTFF
NA,TRBJ2-2,TRBV5-4,once,TGTGCCAGCAGCTTGGAGGGGACAAACACCGGGGAGCTGTTTTTT,CASSLEGTNTGELFF
NA,TRBJ2-7,TRBV19,NA,TGTGCCAGTAGTACGGAGACCTACGAGCAGTACTTC,CASSTETYEQYF
NA,TRBJ2-1,TRBV7-2,NA,TGTGCCAGCAGCTTAGACAGCGATGAGCAGTTCTTC,CASSLDSDEQFF
NA,TRBJ2-5,TRBV7-2,NA,TGTGCCAGCAGCTTAGTGGGCAGGGGATCAGGAGAGACCCAGTACTTC,CASSLVGRGSGETQYF
NA,TRBJ2-3,TRBV6-5,NA,TGTGCCAACGACCGGGACTCGCAGTATTTT,CANDRDSQYF
TRBD2,TRBJ2-2,TRBV18,NA,TGTGCCAGCTCACCACCGATCAGCGGGAAGAACACCGGGGAGCTGTTTTTT,CASSPPISGKNTGELFF
NA,TRBJ1-4,TRBV6-1,once,TGTGCCAGCAGTGAAGCGGCGCTGCGTGGCGAAAAACTGTTTTTT,CASSEAALRGEKLFF
NA,TRBJ2-7,TRBV20-1,NA,TGCAGTGCTAGTAAAGACTACGAGCAGTACTTC,CSASKDYEQYF